What follows is one T cell receptor beta chain and its context. What it binds is unknown. The data are from a study of cytomegalovirus exposure and HLA in healthy donors. Looking at the study overall: Per a later analysis, the approximately 600 first-cohort and 120 validation repertoires shared one platform. Whole-study findings and limits: The investigators catalogued 150 to 200 TCR beta chains as cytomegalovirus-associated.

The germline V gene encodes CDR1 MNHNS and CDR2 SASEGT. The V gene lost 6 bases and the J gene lost 3 bases, with 15 bases spanning the gap. The CDR3 is made up of 15 amino acids. Generated by immunoSEQ multiplex PCR, the TCRdb table keeps only in-frame clones and is missing some. The sample includes 200,000 to 300,000 clones, about 88% of them seen just once. Sequenced material: PBMCs. The TCR was taken from a man aged 18 to 30 in good health and CMV-seropositive. The V gene is TRBV6-1, the J gene TRBJ1-5; maybe TRBD1 (5 bases). The CDR3 coding sequence is TGTGCCAGCAGGGGGCCGGGCGGTCTCAATCAGCCCCAGCATTTT. Protein: CASRGPGGLNQPQHF.